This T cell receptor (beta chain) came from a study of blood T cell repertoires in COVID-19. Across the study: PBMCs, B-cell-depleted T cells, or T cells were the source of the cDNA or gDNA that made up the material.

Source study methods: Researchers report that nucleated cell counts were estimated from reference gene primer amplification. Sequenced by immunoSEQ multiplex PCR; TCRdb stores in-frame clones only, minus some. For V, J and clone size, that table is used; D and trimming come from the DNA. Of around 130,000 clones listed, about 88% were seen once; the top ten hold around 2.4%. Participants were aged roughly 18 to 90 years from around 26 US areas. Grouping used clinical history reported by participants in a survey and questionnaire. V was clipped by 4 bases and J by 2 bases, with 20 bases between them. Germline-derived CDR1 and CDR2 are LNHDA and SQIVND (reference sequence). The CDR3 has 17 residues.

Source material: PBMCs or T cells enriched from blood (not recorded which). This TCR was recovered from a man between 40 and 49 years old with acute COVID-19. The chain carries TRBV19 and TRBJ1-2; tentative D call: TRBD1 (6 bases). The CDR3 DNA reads TGTGCCAGTAGTACCCCACCCATCGGACAGCCAAACTATGGCTACACCTTC. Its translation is CASSTPPIGQPNYGYTF.